This is a list of T cell receptor beta chains from one sample in a study of long-term antiretroviral therapy in people with HIV. Method: immunoSEQ multiplex PCR; TCRdb's copy keeps in-frame clones and lacks some. This table has tens of thousands of clones, more than 75% appearing once. Material: unsorted PBMCs, obtained 2.3 years after starting antiretroviral therapy. These receptors were obtained from a man aged 55-75 years with HIV. Both conserved end residues are trimmed from each CDR3. D genes are given only for firm matches. Not all rows give a size; the values are once, few, many and, for expanded clones, a class.

cdr3_aa clone_size j_call d_call v_call
ASLARLGNQPQH few TRBJ1-5 - TRBV6-6
ASSMTGYNEQF once TRBJ2-1 - TRBV18
ASSLGFDRVQAF - TRBJ1-1 TRBD1 TRBV7-9
ASSYFTGGAQETQY - TRBJ2-5 TRBD2 TRBV6-6
ASRPEPLPRETQY - TRBJ2-5 - TRBV6-5
ASSRTHYSGRAGETQY once TRBJ2-5 TRBD2 TRBV4-1
ASSLRGTQGEQY - TRBJ2-7 - TRBV5-4
ASSHFAGTGVYEQY - - TRBD1 TRBV14
ASSLASTDTQY - TRBJ2-3 - TRBV11-1
ASSPGPGLGTTLQF - TRBJ2-1 - TRBV18
ASSPNRGGTEAF - TRBJ1-1 TRBD1 TRBV5-1
VAGTTPYEQY once TRBJ2-7 - TRBV28
ASSLSGQGLGNEQF once TRBJ2-1 TRBD1 TRBV5-1
ASSRQPNTEAF - TRBJ1-1 - TRBV10-1
ASSLAPGQRRETQY - TRBJ2-5 - TRBV7-9
ASSLGQGAGETQY once TRBJ2-5 TRBD1 TRBV5-6
ATTGRGQGLWGYT - TRBJ1-2 TRBD1 TRBV30
ASSLEGFDQPQH - TRBJ1-5 - TRBV5-1
ASSLGQGGYTGELF - TRBJ2-2 TRBD1 TRBV7-6
ASSVTGGFTGELF - TRBJ2-2 TRBD1 TRBV9
ASSQTAGAPGQPQH few TRBJ1-5 - TRBV4-1
ASSLVPRDRGANEKLF - TRBJ1-4 TRBD1 TRBV11-2
ASSLGTGRTGELF - TRBJ2-2 TRBD1 TRBV7-6
ASSPPSANYGYT - TRBJ1-2 - TRBV18
ASSLTSTDTQY - TRBJ2-3 - TRBV5-6
ASSGGESGNTIY - TRBJ1-3 - TRBV5-1
ASSLIYGTGGGDEQF - TRBJ2-1 TRBD1 TRBV7-9
ASSPPRGRGVDEQF once TRBJ2-1 - TRBV7-9
ASSPQGQPNQPQH - TRBJ1-5 - TRBV6-1
ASSFPETEAF few TRBJ1-1 - TRBV7-9
ASSFRGEGGFYEQF - TRBJ2-1 - TRBV5-5
ASSPGWTQY - TRBJ2-5 - TRBV2
AVQGQPDGEQY - TRBJ2-7 - TRBV7-9
ASSPTYSEDNEQF - TRBJ2-1 - TRBV7-9
ASIPRGRKETQY - TRBJ2-5 - TRBV6-4
ASSPSGGSSYNEQF - TRBJ2-1 TRBD2 TRBV18
AWSASPRQYEQY - TRBJ2-7 - TRBV30
ASSLEGAYNEQF - TRBJ2-1 - TRBV5-5
ASSERWETGELF - TRBJ2-2 - TRBV10-1
ASSPATGPPKNIQY - TRBJ2-4 - TRBV10-1
ASSLDRISDGTDTQY - TRBJ2-3 - TRBV5-4
ASSYGLGVKGDEQY - TRBJ2-7 - TRBV6-5
ASSEFSGKGNTEAF - TRBJ1-1 - TRBV10-1
ASSTDYLNNEQF - TRBJ2-1 - TRBV7-8
ASSRLGEVIGELF - TRBJ2-2 - TRBV18
ASSGYRGPNEQF once TRBJ2-1 TRBD1 TRBV2
SGERPGGDTIY once TRBJ1-3 - TRBV29-1